These 15 T cell receptor beta chains originate from one sample sequenced in a study of T cells after yellow fever vaccination. TCRdb re-analysed the 5' RACE reads in MiXCR, keeping a single row per CDR3 protein. The sample lists a few hundred thousand distinct CDR3 sequences; more than 9% were seen once. Source: PBMCs, taken on the day of the first yellow fever vaccination. The receptor set was obtained from a man aged 18 to 29 who received the YFV17D yellow fever vaccine.

The V gene is TRBV7-2, the J gene TRBJ2-7; 9 bases align to TRBD2. Trimming cost V 0 bases and J 3 bases; bases outside gene matches: 6. The CDR3 is made up of 16 amino acids. The germline gives CDR1 SGHTA, CDR2 FQGNSA. The CDR3 DNA reads TGTGCCAGCAGCTTAGCCGCGAGCGGGGGGTTCTACGAGCAGTACTTC. It translates to CASSLAASGGFYEQYF.

This sequence joins TRBV7-2 and TRBJ2-5, with D unresolved. V was trimmed by 5 bases and J by 1 base, leaving 5 bases between them. Per germline, CDR1 SGHTA and CDR2 FQGNSA. This CDR3 contains 12 residues. Here the CDR3 DNA reads TGTGCCAGCAGCCGCCCCCAAGAGACCCAGTACTTC. Its translation: CASSRPQETQYF. Drawing the rest from reference TRBV7-2 and TRBJ2-5, the complete variable domain is GAGVSQSPSNKVTEKGKDVELRCDPISGHTALYWYRQSLGQGLEFLIYFQGNSAPDKSGLPSDRFSAERTGGSVSTLTIQRTQQEDSAVYLCASSRPQETQYFGPGTRLLVL.

This clonotype showed up just a few times. The chain has TRBV6-2 or TRBV6-3 and TRBJ2-1; D unresolved. The germline CDR1 and CDR2 sequences are MNHEY and SVGEGT. The CDR3 is 16 amino acids. Trimming removed 7 bases from V and 7 bases from J, with 23 bases in between. CDR3 residues: CASTPYEVSKKNEQFF. The CDR3 DNA follows: TGTGCCAGCACTCCTTATGAGGTTTCCAAAAAGAATGAGCAGTTCTTC.

The rearrangement joins TRBV5-1 to TRBJ2-3, with 10 bases that match TRBD1. After removal of 3 bases from V and 4 bases from J, the junction contained 2 bases not matched to a gene. CDR1 and CDR2 from the germline V gene are SGHRS and YFSETQ. There are 14 residues in the CDR3. The CDR3 nucleotides read TGCGCCAGCAGCTCGGGGACAGGGGCAGATACGCAGTATTTT. Amino acids: CASSSGTGADTQYF. Full variable domain (outside the CDR3, taken from reference TRBV5-1 and TRBJ2-3): KAGVTQTPRYLIKTRGQQVTLSCSPISGHRSVSWYQQTPGQGLQFLFEYFSETQRNKGNFPGRFSGRQFSNSRSEMNVSTLELGDSALYLCASSSGTGADTQYFGPGTRLTVL.

This clonotype was detected a few times. This rearrangement joins TRBV20-1 to TRBJ2-3, with 8 bases identical to TRBD2. This CDR3 region has 15 residues. The ends lost 2 bases at V and 9 bases at J; junction bases unmatched: 13. Germline V gene sequence: CDR1 DFQATT, CDR2 SNEGSKA (reference sequence). CDR3 region: CSARSGGASTSTQYF. DNA of the CDR3: TGCAGTGCTAGATCGGGGGGGGCGTCAACGTCGACGCAGTATTTT.

This sequence joins TRBV5-1 and TRBJ2-7; D possibly uses TRBD1 or TRBD2 (5 bases each). The CDR3 runs 12 residues. Germline assignment: CDR1 SGHRS and CDR2 YFSETQ. Trimming left V 3 bases short and J 12 bases short, with 16 bases between. DNA for the CDR3: TGCGCCAGCAGCTCCACCGTTGGGGGACGGTACGTC. The encoded protein is CASSSTVGGRYV.

The V and J genes are TRBV6-2 or TRBV6-3 and TRBJ2-7; the D call may be TRBD1 or TRBD2 (6 bases each). Germline V gene lookup returns CDR1 MNHEY and CDR2 SVGEGT. V lost 7 bases to trimming and J lost 3 bases, with 16 bases between them. This CDR3 comprises 14 residues. CDR3 sequence reads: CASNPDRRVYEQYF. The CDR3 DNA reads TGTGCCAGCAATCCCGACAGGAGGGTCTACGAGCAGTACTTC.

J is TRBJ2-3 and V is TRBV5-4, with 11 bases aligning to TRBD1. CDR1 is SGHNT and CDR2 is YYREEE in the germline V gene (reference sequence). The CDR3 is made up of 17 amino acids. V shed 2 bases, J shed 10 bases, and the junction held 15 bases outside the gene matches. The CDR3 loop is CASSLVQGGQGGPAQYF. The CDR3, as DNA: TGTGCCAGCAGCTTAGTCCAGGGGGGACAGGGGGGCCCTGCGCAGTATTTT.

This clonotype appeared a few times. This chain connects TRBV24-1 to TRBJ2-3; 8 positions agree with TRBD1. The CDR3 is 15 residues long. Germline CDR1 is KGHDR and CDR2 is SFDVKD. V shed 9 bases, J shed 2 bases, and the junction held 9 bases outside the gene matches. The CDR3 nucleotides read TGTGCCACCCACCCCTCGGACAGGGCCACAGATACGCAGTATTTT. Encoded protein: CATHPSDRATDTQYF.

This clonotype appeared a few times. This rearrangement joins TRBV4-1 to TRBJ2-5; a possible D gene is TRBD2 (5 bases). Trimming left V 2 bases short and J 5 bases short, with 9 bases between. Germline assignment: CDR1 MGHRA and CDR2 YSYEKL. This CDR3 contains 13 residues. The CDR3 reads CASSQWERETQYF. The CDR3 nucleotides read TGCGCCAGCAGCCAATGGGAGAGGGAGACCCAGTACTTC.

The V call is TRBV10-2, the J call TRBJ2-7, with D uncertain. CDR1 WSHSY and CDR2 SAAADI come from the germline V gene. This CDR3 spans 11 amino acids. V dropped 5 bases and J dropped 4 bases, with 6 bases sitting between them. The CDR3 region has the DNA TGCGCCAGCAGTATCAGTTACGAGCAGTACTTC. Translation: CASSISYEQYF.

This chain joins TRBV5-4 and TRBJ2-7; D ambiguous. Germline V gene data show CDR1 as SGHNT and CDR2 as YYREEE (reference sequence). Between the trimmed V and J ends, which lost 4 bases and 3 bases, there was a span of 8 bases. The CDR3 has 12 residues. The CDR3 here is CASSLVVYEQYV. The CDR3 nucleotides read TGTGCCAGCAGCCTGGTCGTCTACGAGCAGTACGTC.

This clonotype was picked up a small number of times. V and J are TRBV12-3 or TRBV12-4 and TRBJ1-2; no reliable D call. Trimming took off 3 bases at V and 1 base at J, with 6 bases between the two ends. CDR3 length equals 13 residues. The CDR3 loop reads CASSFFDNYGYTF. CDR3 DNA: TGTGCCAGCAGTTTTTTCGATAACTATGGCTACACCTTC.

This chain uses TRBV7-2 with TRBJ2-1; the D is unclear. The germline gives CDR1 SGHTA, CDR2 FQGNSA. The CDR3 totals 14 residues. The germline V and J ends were trimmed by 1 base and 5 bases, with 9 bases remaining between them. Here the CDR3 reads CASSLVVFNNEQFF. The CDR3 DNA is TGTGCCAGCAGCTTAGTCGTCTTCAACAATGAGCAGTTCTTC.

There are a few counts of this clonotype. The V gene is TRBV5-6, the J gene TRBJ2-1; 10 bases are a match to TRBD2. The CDR3 loop spans 15 amino acids. CDR1 is SGHDT, CDR2 YYEEEE, per germline. With V trimmed by 4 bases and J by 7 bases, 8 bases remained unmatched. This chain's CDR3 is CASSPLAGAFNEQFF. For the CDR3, the DNA is TGTGCCAGCAGCCCCCTAGCGGGGGCCTTTAATGAGCAGTTCTTC.